Each of the 25 T cell receptor beta chains below was sequenced from the same sample in a study of control samples from healthy donors and cancer patients. Libraries were prepared by immunoSEQ multiplex PCR; TCRdb keeps only in-frame clonotypes and omits some of them. The sample has roughly 100,000 clones, roughly 90% seen once. Sequenced input: blood. Every receptor here comes from a human donor in good health. The donor label of this sample is uncertain.

The CDR3 DNA reads TGTGCCAGCAGCCCCCGTCTTGCTAGCCTACGCACAGATACGCAGTATTTT. This gives the protein CASSPRLASLRTDTQYF. The J gene is TRBJ2-3, the V gene TRBV7-2; a weak D match, TRBD2 (5 bases). V shed 5 bases and J shed 1 base, with 19 bases lying between them. The CDR3 is 17 residues long. CDR1 and CDR2 (germline): SGHTA, FQGNSA. The full variable domain, completed using reference TRBV7-2 and TRBJ2-3, is GAGVSQSPSNKVTEKGKDVELRCDPISGHTALYWYRQSLGQGLEFLIYFQGNSAPDKSGLPSDRFSAERTGGSVSTLTIQRTQQEDSAVYLCASSPRLASLRTDTQYFGPGTRLTVL.

V is TRBV9 and J is TRBJ2-7; TRBD2 is a possible D gene (7 bases). CDR3 length: 16 amino acids. Germline V CDR1 and CDR2: SGDLS, YYNGEE. V gave up 0 bases and J gave up 1 base, with 14 bases separating them. This CDR3 reads CASSVAPGGSSYEQYF. Written as DNA, the CDR3 is TGTGCCAGCAGCGTAGCTCCGGGGGGCTCATCCTACGAGCAGTACTTC.

The rearrangement uses TRBV19 and TRBJ2-5; D possibly uses TRBD1 or TRBD2 (6 bases each). Trimming pared 5 bases from V and 5 bases from J, leaving 15 bases between. Per the germline V gene, CDR1 is LNHDA and CDR2 is SQIVND (reference sequence). This CDR3 contains 14 residues. The CDR3 DNA reads as TGTGCCAGTAGTCGCCTGGGGGGCGCGGAGACCCAGTACTTC. It encodes CASSRLGGAETQYF.

This clone was seen once. For the CDR3, the DNA is TGCGCCAGCAGCTCCAGTGTGAACACTGAAGCTTTCTTT. Its protein product is CASSSSVNTEAFF. The V call is TRBV4-1, the J call TRBJ1-1; D not resolved. The CDR3 is 13 residues long. The germline V gene has CDR1 MGHRA and CDR2 YSYEKL. V lost 5 bases and J lost 0, with 7 bases in between.

The genes are TRBV12-3 or TRBV12-4 and TRBJ1-2; D gene ambiguous. Trimming stripped 7 bases from V and 1 base from J, with 10 bases between. The CDR3 runs 13 residues. CDR3 in DNA: TGTGCCAGCACACCAGGCGGTAACTATGGCTACACCTTC. It encodes CASTPGGNYGYTF.

The CDR3 nucleotides read TGTGCCAGTAGTATGAAGGTCGTGGGCAATCAGCCCCAGCATTTT. It translates to CASSMKVVGNQPQHF. V gene TRBV19 combines with J gene TRBJ1-5; D not certain. The CDR3 has 15 amino acids. Germline CDR1 LNHDA, CDR2 SQIVND (reference sequence). V was shortened by 3 bases and J by 2 bases, with 11 bases between the two germline ends. Using reference TRBV19 and TRBJ1-5 for the parts outside the CDR3, the full variable domain is DGGITQSPKYLFRKEGQNVTLSCEQNLNHDAMYWYRQDPGQGLRLIYYSQIVNDFQKGDIAEGYSVSREKKESFPLTVTSAQKNPTAFYLCASSMKVVGNQPQHFGDGTRLSIL.

The rearrangement uses TRBV2 and TRBJ1-5; 7 positions match TRBD1. V lost 6 bases, J lost 6 bases, and 8 bases stayed unmatched. Germline V CDR1 and CDR2: SNHLY, FYNNEI. The CDR3 is 14 amino acids. The chain's CDR3 is CASRGRTGGQPQHF. CDR3 coding DNA: TGTGCCAGCAGGGGAAGGACAGGTGGTCAGCCCCAGCATTTT. The variable domain in full, with the rest retrieved from reference TRBV2 and TRBJ1-5, is EPEVTQTPSHQVTQMGQEVILRCVPISNHLYFYWYRQILGQKVEFLVSFYNNEISEKSEIFDDQFSVERPDGSNFTLKIRSTKLEDSAMYFCASRGRTGGQPQHFGDGTRLSIL.

The chain uses TRBV2 and TRBJ1-5, with D tentatively TRBD1 (6 bases). Germline assignment: CDR1 SNHLY and CDR2 FYNNEI. The V and J ends lost 7 bases and 0 bases respectively, with 10 bases between them. CDR3 length: 14 residues. DNA for the CDR3: TGTGCCAGCACGGCGGGGGCTAGCAATCAGCCCCAGCATTTT. Its translation is CASTAGASNQPQHF.

The genes are TRBV5-1 and TRBJ2-7; D not resolved. The length of the CDR3 is 13 residues. With 0 bases removed from V and 5 bases from J, the gap between germline ends came to 9 bases. Looked up from germline, CDR1 is SGHRS and CDR2 is YFSETQ. CDR3 DNA sequence: TGCGCCAGCAGCTTGGGGCTTGAAAACGAGCAGTACGTC. As protein: CASSLGLENEQYV.

The CDR3: CASNSYNGGENIQYF. In DNA, the CDR3 is TGTGCCAGCAATTCCTACAATGGTGGAGAAAACATTCAGTACTTC. The chain recombines TRBV5-5 with TRBJ2-4; D ambiguous. V dropped 6 bases and J dropped 5 bases, with 18 bases sitting between them. CDR3 length: 15 amino acids. Germline V gene sequence: CDR1 SGHKS, CDR2 YYEKEE (reference sequence).

The CDR3 here is CASSGTQGETDTQYF. DNA for the CDR3: TGTGCCAGCAGTGGGACACAGGGGGAAACAGATACGCAGTATTTT. This sequence joins TRBV25-1 and TRBJ2-3, with TRBD1 matching 8 bases. V lost 4 bases, J lost 3 bases, and 6 bases stayed unmatched. Per germline, CDR1 MGHDK and CDR2 SYGVNS. The CDR3 is made up of 15 amino acids.

This sequence joins TRBV20-1 and TRBJ1-1, with 7 bases fitting TRBD1. CDR3 length equals 11 residues. Germline V lookup: CDR1 DFQATT, CDR2 SNEGSKA (reference sequence). In DNA, the CDR3 is TGCGGGTTACGACAGGGCACTGAAGCTTTCTTT. It translates to CGLRQGTEAFF.

The chain couples TRBV5-1 to TRBJ2-7; 7 bases align to TRBD1. With 0 bases clipped from V and 3 bases from J, the junction kept 9 bases outside the gene matches. This CDR3 region has 16 residues. Germline CDR1 and CDR2: SGHRS and YFSETQ. The CDR3, as DNA: TGCGCCAGCAGCTTGGCGTTTGGTGACAGGGTCTACGAGCAGTACTTC. Protein sequence: CASSLAFGDRVYEQYF.

V usage is TRBV25-1 and J usage is TRBJ2-2, with D possibly matching TRBD1 (5 bases). Germline-derived CDR1 and CDR2 are MGHDK and SYGVNS. This CDR3 has 14 residues. The ends were cut back, 6 bases at V and 7 bases at J, with 15 bases in the middle. CDR3 sequence: CASSQGNLVGELFF. CDR3 bases: TGTGCCAGCAGCCAGGGCAATCTCGTCGGGGAGCTGTTTTTT.

The rearrangement joins TRBV6-2 or TRBV6-3 to TRBJ2-5; the match to TRBD1 covers 8 bases. With 6 bases clipped from V and 3 bases from J, the junction kept 24 bases outside the gene matches. Germline values: CDR1 MNHEY, CDR2 SVGEGT. The CDR3 runs 20 residues. CDR3 region: CASSTTPIRDRRTRKETQYF. The CDR3 DNA reads TGTGCCAGCAGCACAACTCCTATCCGGGACAGGAGGACTCGTAAAGAGACCCAGTACTTC.

This sequence joins TRBV19 and TRBJ2-2, with a possible D match to TRBD2 (5 bases). Trimming stripped 3 bases from V and 6 bases from J, with 17 bases between. Germline V gives CDR1 LNHDA, CDR2 SQIVND (reference sequence). This CDR3 is built from 16 residues. CDR3 amino acids: CASSIMIASGAGELFF. The CDR3 bases are TGTGCCAGTAGTATTATGATAGCGTCGGGCGCCGGGGAGCTGTTTTTT. Supplemented by reference TRBV19 and TRBJ2-2, the full variable domain reads DGGITQSPKYLFRKEGQNVTLSCEQNLNHDAMYWYRQDPGQGLRLIYYSQIVNDFQKGDIAEGYSVSREKKESFPLTVTSAQKNPTAFYLCASSIMIASGAGELFFGEGSRLTVL.

In the case of this clone: One end of the junction is discordant with germline, which a read error may explain. The rearrangement uses TRBV5-1 and TRBJ1-5; D uncertain. CDR3 size: 14 residues. Looked up from germline, CDR1 is SGHRS and CDR2 is YFSETQ. The CDR3 loop is CASSLGEGNQPQHF. As DNA, the CDR3 is TGCGCCAGCAGCTTGGGGGAAGGCAACCAGCCCCAGCATTTT.

This chain connects TRBV12-3 or TRBV12-4 to TRBJ1-2; 9 bases line up with TRBD1. V lost 8 bases and J lost 6; bases outside the gene matches: 7. The CDR3 spans 13 residues. In DNA form, the CDR3 reads TGTGCCAGCGGAAGGGGACAGGGTCATGGCTACACCTTC. This codes for CASGRGQGHGYTF.

The chain links TRBV7-9 to TRBJ2-2, with a possible D match to TRBD2 (6 bases). The CDR3 consists of 16 residues. V was shortened by 8 bases and J by 0 bases, with 16 bases between the two germline ends. The V gene's germline CDR1 is SEHNR and CDR2 FQNEAQ (reference sequence). The CDR3 DNA reads TGTGCCAGCGGGTTCTCGCGGGGCACGAACACCGGGGAGCTGTTTTTT. Translated: CASGFSRGTNTGELFF.

The V and J genes are TRBV25-1 and TRBJ2-2, with D perhaps matching TRBD1 (6 bases). CDR1 is MGHDK and CDR2 is SYGVNS in the germline V gene. V lost 4 bases and J 4 bases, leaving 13 bases between the germline ends. The CDR3 extends over 15 amino acids. The CDR3 loop reads CASSGAGDITGELFF. The CDR3 DNA follows: TGTGCCAGCAGTGGGGCAGGGGATATCACCGGGGAGCTGTTTTTT.

This clone was recorded once. The chain uses TRBV7-2 and TRBJ1-1; D is ambiguous. The germline gives CDR1 SGHTA, CDR2 FQGNSA. The CDR3 spans 13 residues. The V gene lost 4 bases and the J gene lost 3 bases, with 9 bases spanning the gap. The CDR3 DNA reads as TGTGCCAGCAGCTCGGCACCGGACACTGAAGCTTTCTTT. It specifies CASSSAPDTEAFF.

The gene calls are TRBV5-1 and TRBJ2-1; perhaps TRBD1 as D (5 bases). CDR1 and CDR2 (germline): SGHRS, YFSETQ. This CDR3 is 15 amino acids long. V was shortened by 5 bases and J by 1 base, with 13 bases between the two germline ends. In nucleotides, the CDR3 is TGCGCCAGCAGAAAACAGGCCCTTTCCTACAATGAGCAGTTCTTC. Protein sequence: CASRKQALSYNEQFF.

The genes are TRBV14 and TRBJ2-3; TRBD1 might be the D (7 bases). CDR3 length: 15 residues. V dropped 4 bases and J dropped 6 bases, with 17 bases sitting between them. Per germline, CDR1 SGHDN and CDR2 FVKESK. CDR3 in amino acids: CASSPSGGRPDTQYF. The CDR3 coding sequence is TGTGCCAGCAGCCCCTCAGGGGGGCGGCCCGATACGCAGTATTTT.

The rearrangement uses TRBV7-9 and TRBJ1-2, with D tentatively TRBD1 (6 bases). CDR3 length equals 15 residues. Germline CDR1 SEHNR, CDR2 FQNEAQ (reference sequence). V lost 4 bases and J 8 bases, leaving 20 bases between the germline ends. DNA of the CDR3: TGTGCCAGCAGCTACTCTATAGGGGGGAGCAGGGGCTACACCTTC. Translated: CASSYSIGGSRGYTF.

J is TRBJ1-5 and V is TRBV28; 9 bases line up with TRBD1. Germline trimming cut 5 bases from V and 0 bases from J; bases unmatched to any gene: 11. The CDR3 covers 18 residues. From germline, CDR1 is MDHEN and CDR2 SYDVKM. CDR3 loop: CASSRTGTGISSNQPQHF. The CDR3 region has the DNA TGTGCCAGCAGTCGAACCGGGACAGGGATCAGTAGCAATCAGCCCCAGCATTTT.